Listed here is a single TCR beta chain. Authors' processing steps: It was from reference gene primer amplification that nucleated cell counts were estimated. Method: immunoSEQ multiplex PCR; TCRdb's copy keeps in-frame clones and lacks some. D and trimming were read from the DNA, whereas the V and J calls and clone size are those reported in that table. The data contain tens of thousands of clones, approximately 90% of them singletons. This entry belongs to a study of blood T cell repertoires in COVID-19. Study-level background: T cells, B-cell-depleted T cells, or PBMCs provided the cDNA or gDNA that served as material.

The CDR3 consists of 14 residues. V was trimmed by 6 bases and J by 7 bases, leaving 15 bases between them. CDR1 is MNHEY, CDR2 SVGAGI, per germline. The rearrangement uses TRBV6-5 and TRBJ1-4; D not resolved. The source of this sequence is a man in his 70s with active or convalescent COVID-19. The specimen was peripheral blood. As DNA, the CDR3 is TGTGCCAGCAGGAGGACTAGGTCGTTTGAAAAACTGTTTTTT. Amino acids: CASRRTRSFEKLFF.